One and the same sample provided the 10 T cell receptor beta chains below, sequenced in a study of beta chain features in type 1 diabetes. Since all of the isolated RNA was reverse transcribed, expressed TCRB transcripts were what got sequenced. Sequencing used immunoSEQ multiplex PCR; TCRdb keeps in-frame clones, though not all of them. Among 140,000 to 150,000 clones listed, less than 11% were seen once. Material: naive CD4+ T cells from blood. The origin of the receptors is a young man in good health.

This clone showed up just a few times. The J gene is TRBJ1-5, the V gene TRBV4-1; D gene unclear. Trimming took off 1 base at V and 7 bases at J, with 8 bases between the two ends. The CDR3 has 13 amino acids. The V gene's germline CDR1 is MGHRA and CDR2 YSYEKL. In DNA form, the CDR3 reads TGCGCCAGCAGCCAAGGACAACGGCAGCCCCAGCATTTT. This sequence encodes CASSQGQRQPQHF.

The CDR3 is CASSLKGGVIEQYF. DNA for the CDR3: TGTGCCAGCAGCCTAAAAGGAGGGGTGATCGAGCAGTACTTC. The chain couples TRBV7-9 to TRBJ2-7; TRBD2 might be the D (6 bases). The V end was cut by 5 bases, the J end by 6 bases, with 17 bases between. The CDR3 covers 14 residues. Germline-derived CDR1 and CDR2 are SEHNR and FQNEAQ (reference sequence).

This clone was detected only a few times. This chain's CDR3 is CASSLGQDYEQYF. For the CDR3, the DNA is TGTGCCAGCAGCTTGGGACAGGACTACGAGCAGTACTTC. The V and J genes are TRBV7-9 and TRBJ2-7; 8 bases agree with TRBD1. This CDR3 spans 13 amino acids. The V gene's germline CDR1 is SEHNR and CDR2 FQNEAQ (reference sequence). The V gene end was trimmed by 3 bases and the J gene end by 3 bases; junction bases not matched to a gene: 1.

The chain has TRBV6-6 and TRBJ2-7; D is ambiguous. The V end lost 2 bases, the J end lost 0 bases, and 11 bases lay between the germline ends. There are 15 residues in the CDR3. In germline, CDR1 is MNHNY, CDR2 SVGAGI (reference sequence). CDR3 DNA sequence: TGTGCCAGCAGTTACACCCGAGGAAGCTCCTACGAGCAGTACTTC. It encodes CASSYTRGSSYEQYF.

The chain combines TRBV18 with TRBJ1-3; D perhaps matches TRBD1 (5 bases). Germline CDR1 is KGHSH and CDR2 is LQKENI. This CDR3 has 15 amino acids. V lost 10 bases, J lost 0 bases, and 16 bases lay in between. The CDR3 bases are TGTGCCACTACACGGCAGGGACTCTCTGGAAACACCATATATTTT. Translation: CATTRQGLSGNTIYF.

The gene calls are TRBV30 and TRBJ2-4; maybe TRBD2 (6 bases). With 4 bases removed from V and 6 bases from J, the gap between germline ends came to 22 bases. This CDR3 is 16 amino acids long. The germline V gene has CDR1 GTSNPN and CDR2 SVGIG (reference sequence). CDR3 protein: CAWIVPPGGEVNIQYF. CDR3 nucleotide sequence: TGTGCCTGGATCGTACCCCCTGGCGGGGAGGTAAACATTCAGTACTTC.

In its sample, this clone was seen a few times. This chain joins TRBV28 and TRBJ2-5, with D perhaps matching TRBD1 (6 bases). The V gene's germline CDR1 is MDHEN and CDR2 SYDVKM. CDR3 length equals 14 residues. Trimming left V 6 bases short and J 3 bases short, with 14 bases between. CDR3 coding DNA: TGTGCCAGCAGGGGCGACAGGAGGAAAGAGACCCAGTACTTC. This codes for CASRGDRRKETQYF. The whole variable domain, filled in from reference TRBV28 and TRBJ2-5, reads DVKVTQSSRYLVKRTGEKVFLECVQDMDHENMFWYRQDPGLGLRLIYFSYDVKMKEKGDIPEGYSVSREKKERFSLILESASTNQTSMYLCASRGDRRKETQYFGPGTRLLVL.

This clone was seen more than once but under ten times. The chain links TRBV2 to TRBJ2-3; 9 nucleotides line up with TRBD2. The germline gives CDR1 SNHLY, CDR2 FYNNEI. V dropped 5 bases and J dropped 7; count of bases not matched to a gene: 13. The CDR3 sequence is 16 residues long. The CDR3 DNA reads as TGTGCCAGCAGTCCCGACTTGCGGGGGGGCCCATATACGCAGTATTTT. Its translation is CASSPDLRGGPYTQYF. Filled out from reference TRBV2 and TRBJ2-3, the complete variable domain reads EPEVTQTPSHQVTQMGQEVILRCVPISNHLYFYWYRQILGQKVEFLVSFYNNEISEKSEIFDDQFSVERPDGSNFTLKIRSTKLEDSAMYFCASSPDLRGGPYTQYFGPGTRLTVL.

This clone occurred a few times. The chain combines TRBV7-2 with TRBJ1-2; TRBD1 agrees at 7 bases. Germline lookup yields CDR1 SGHTA and CDR2 FQGNSA. After removal of 6 bases from V and 7 bases from J, the junction contained 8 bases not matched to a gene. The CDR3 extends over 13 amino acids. The CDR3 protein is CASSIDRDIGYTF. CDR3 sequence (DNA): TGTGCCAGCAGTATAGACAGGGACATTGGCTACACCTTC.

The chain is built from TRBV18 and TRBJ2-2; 7 bases fit TRBD1. The trim removed 4 bases at V and 0 bases at J, leaving 5 bases unmatched. From germline, CDR1 is KGHSH and CDR2 LQKENI. CDR3 length equals 16 residues. CDR3 residues: CASSRRTGANTGELFF. Here the CDR3 DNA reads TGTGCCAGCTCACGAAGGACAGGCGCGAACACCGGGGAGCTGTTTTTT.